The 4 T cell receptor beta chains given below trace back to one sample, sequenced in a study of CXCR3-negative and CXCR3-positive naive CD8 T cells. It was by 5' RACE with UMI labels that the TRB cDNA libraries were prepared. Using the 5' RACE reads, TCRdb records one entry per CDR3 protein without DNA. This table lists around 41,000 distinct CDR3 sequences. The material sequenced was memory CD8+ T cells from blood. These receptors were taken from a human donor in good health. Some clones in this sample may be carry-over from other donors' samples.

CDR3 region: CASSLAVGGPRDEQFF. J is TRBJ2-1 and V is TRBV5-4; TCRdb gives TRBD1 as the D gene, but with no DNA this cannot be confirmed. In germline, CDR1 is SGHNT, CDR2 YYREEE (reference sequence). The CDR3 spans 16 residues.

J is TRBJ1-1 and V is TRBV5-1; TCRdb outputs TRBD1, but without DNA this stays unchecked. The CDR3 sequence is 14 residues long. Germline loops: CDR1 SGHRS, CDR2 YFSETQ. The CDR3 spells CASSLFTGGTEAFF.

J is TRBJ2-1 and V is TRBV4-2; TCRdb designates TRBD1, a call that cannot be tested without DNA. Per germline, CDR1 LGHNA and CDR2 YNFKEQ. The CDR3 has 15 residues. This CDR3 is CASRGGACLYNEQFF.

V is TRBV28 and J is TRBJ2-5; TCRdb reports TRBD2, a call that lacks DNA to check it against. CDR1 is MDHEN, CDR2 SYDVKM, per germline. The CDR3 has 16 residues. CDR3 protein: CASSLVVPAGEGTQYF.